Listed here are 11 T cell receptor beta chains from one sample, sequenced in a study of cytomegalovirus exposure and HLA in healthy donors. Primers included in the PCR were 60 Vbeta and 13 Jbeta primers. TCRdb's copy holds only in-frame clones and misses some; the assay was immunoSEQ multiplex PCR. Its listing shows more than 70,000 clones. Sequenced material: PBMCs. The receptors stem from an older woman in good health and CMV-seronegative.

CDR3: CASSFPGSYNEQFF. CDR3 coding DNA: TGTGCCAGCAGCTTCCCGGGCTCCTACAATGAGCAGTTCTTC. The genes are TRBV7-2 and TRBJ2-1, with no clear D. Trimming left V 3 bases short and J 0 bases short, with 6 bases between. The germline V gene encodes CDR1 SGHTA and CDR2 FQGNSA. CDR3 length: 14 residues. Together with reference TRBV7-2 and TRBJ2-1, the CDR3 gives the full variable domain: GAGVSQSPSNKVTEKGKDVELRCDPISGHTALYWYRQSLGQGLEFLIYFQGNSAPDKSGLPSDRFSAERTGGSVSTLTIQRTQQEDSAVYLCASSFPGSYNEQFFGPGTRLTVL.

This chain links TRBV27 with TRBJ1-1, with unresolved D. The V end was cut by 3 bases, the J end by 3 bases, with 11 bases between. This CDR3 comprises 14 residues. Germline values: CDR1 MNHEY, CDR2 SMNVEV (reference sequence). The CDR3 DNA follows: TGTGCCAGCAGTTTGGCCAATTCGTACACTGAAGCTTTCTTT. Translated: CASSLANSYTEAFF.

As for this clone: Other DNA sequences in this specimen translate into the identical CDR3. The rearrangement uses TRBV19 and TRBJ2-7, with 7 bases that match TRBD1. CDR3 length equals 17 residues. V dropped 3 bases and J dropped 0; count of bases not matched to a gene: 11. CDR1 and CDR2 from the germline V gene are LNHDA and SQIVND (reference sequence). The chain's CDR3 is CASSIGKGQRLSYEQYF. CDR3 DNA sequence: TGTGCCAGTAGTATCGGAAAGGGACAGCGTCTCTCCTACGAGCAGTACTTC.

This chain links TRBV5-4 with TRBJ2-5, with D possibly TRBD2 on 6 matching bases. The closer fit of TRBJ2-7 to the DNA end suggests the J call may be wrong. The CDR3 totals 13 residues. CDR1 SGHNT and CDR2 YYREEE come from the germline V gene (reference sequence). CDR3 protein: CASSLSRDYEQYF. CDR3 sequence (DNA): TGTGCCAGCAGCCTCTCGCGGGACTACGAGCAGTACTTC.

The CDR3 DNA reads as TGTGCCAGCAGCTTAGCCGGGACTCCTCCCTACGAGCAGTACTTC. It yields the protein CASSLAGTPPYEQYF. V is TRBV5-4 and J is TRBJ2-7; TRBD2 might be the D (6 bases). The CDR3 has 15 residues. Germline-derived CDR1 and CDR2 are SGHNT and YYREEE (reference sequence). V shed 2 bases and J shed 2 bases, with 14 bases lying between them.

This rearrangement joins TRBV7-2 to TRBJ2-5; TRBD1 aligns across 9 bases. The CDR3 sequence is 15 residues long. V dropped 4 bases and J dropped 4; count of bases not matched to a gene: 7. Germline V CDR1 and CDR2: SGHTA, FQGNSA. CDR3: CASSSLQGASETQYF. The CDR3 coding sequence is TGTGCCAGCAGCTCGCTACAGGGGGCATCAGAGACCCAGTACTTC.

The rearrangement links TRBV11-2 to TRBJ2-3; 9 positions agree with TRBD1. With V trimmed by 3 bases and J by 6 bases, 4 bases remained unmatched. CDR1 and CDR2 (germline): SGHAT, FQNNGV. The CDR3 is 14 amino acids. CDR3 in amino acids: CASSLTGGRDTQYF. CDR3 coding DNA: TGTGCCAGCAGCTTGACAGGGGGTAGGGATACGCAGTATTTT. Together with reference TRBV11-2 and TRBJ2-3, the CDR3 gives the full variable domain: EAGVAQSPRYKIIEKRQSVAFWCNPISGHATLYWYQQILGQGPKLLIQFQNNGVVDDSQLPKDRFSAERLKGVDSTLKIQPAKLEDSAVYLCASSLTGGRDTQYFGPGTRLTVL.

This sequence joins TRBV28 and TRBJ2-7, with 10 bases aligning to TRBD1. The CDR3 totals 15 residues. Germline lookup yields CDR1 MDHEN and CDR2 SYDVKM. The trim removed 6 bases at V and 2 bases at J, leaving 7 bases unmatched. The chain's CDR3 is CASSRPGQGTYEQYF. DNA for the CDR3: TGTGCCAGCAGCCGACCGGGACAGGGGACCTACGAGCAGTACTTC.

The chain carries TRBV7-6 and TRBJ2-3; possible D gene TRBD2, 6 bases. The CDR3 has 15 residues. V lost 1 base and J 2 bases, leaving 10 bases between the germline ends. Per the germline V gene, CDR1 is SGHVS and CDR2 is FNYEAQ. CDR3 in DNA: TGTGCCAGCAGCTTAGTAGGCGGGAACACAGATACGCAGTATTTT. It encodes CASSLVGGNTDTQYF. Full variable domain (rest looked up from reference TRBV7-6 and TRBJ2-3): GAGVSQSPRYKVTKRGQDVALRCDPISGHVSLYWYRQALGQGPEFLTYFNYEAQQDKSGLPNDRFSAERPEGSISTLTIQRTEQRDSAMYRCASSLVGGNTDTQYFGPGTRLTVL.

The gene calls are TRBV10-3 and TRBJ2-2; tentative D call: TRBD1 (6 bases). Germline-derived CDR1 and CDR2 are ENHRY and SYGVKD. The length of the CDR3 is 17 residues. Trimming cost V 3 bases and J 3 bases, with 17 bases left between them. This CDR3 is CAISDRDRRGDTGELFF. CDR3 in DNA: TGTGCCATCAGTGACCGCGACAGGAGAGGTGACACCGGGGAGCTGTTTTTT.

The rearrangement uses TRBV5-6 and TRBJ2-4; 7 bases fit TRBD1. The V and J ends lost 4 bases and 4 bases, in that order; junction bases with no gene match: 5. This CDR3 is 14 amino acids long. In germline, CDR1 is SGHDT, CDR2 YYEEEE. The DNA of the CDR3 is TGTGCCAGCAGCGAAACGACAGGGAAAAACATTCAGTACTTC. It encodes CASSETTGKNIQYF.